Listed here are 12 T cell receptor beta chains from one sample, sequenced in a study of control samples from healthy donors and cancer patients. Assay used: immunoSEQ multiplex PCR; TCRdb lists only in-frame clones, some missing. This sample's table reports about 190,000 clones. Input material: blood. Source of these receptors: a woman in her thirties in good health.

This chain joins TRBV6-1 and TRBJ1-2; D remains unclear. This CDR3 contains 16 residues. CDR1 and CDR2 (germline): MNHNS, SASEGT. The ends were cut back, 1 base at V and 2 bases at J, with 14 bases in the middle. CDR3 nucleotide sequence: TGTGCCAGCAGTGAAGGGTGGGGAGGGAAAAACTATGGCTACACCTTC. Amino acids: CASSEGWGGKNYGYTF.

The chain couples TRBV20-1 to TRBJ2-7; the D is unclear. Germline lookup yields CDR1 DFQATT and CDR2 SNEGSKA (reference sequence). V shed 2 bases and J shed 3 bases, with 5 bases lying between them. CDR3 length: 11 residues. The CDR3 spells CSARTGYEQYF. The CDR3 region has the DNA TGCAGTGCTAGAACGGGCTACGAGCAGTACTTC.

The chain employs TRBV28 and TRBJ1-5; D gene uncertain. The CDR3 covers 13 residues. The germline CDR1 and CDR2 sequences are MDHEN and SYDVKM. Between the trimmed V and J ends, which lost 5 bases and 9 bases, there was a span of 14 bases. CDR3: CASSAGGPRPQHF. The CDR3 nucleotides are TGTGCCAGCAGTGCCGGCGGTCCCAGGCCCCAGCATTTT.

V and J are TRBV5-8 and TRBJ2-1; D is perhaps TRBD1 (5 bases). The CDR3 length is 15 residues. Looked up from germline, CDR1 is SGHTS and CDR2 is YDEGEE. V was shortened by 0 bases and J by 3 bases, with 10 bases between the two germline ends. CDR3 nucleotides: TGTGCCAGCAGCTTGGGCAGGGTTCTCTACAATGAGCAGTTCTTC. Translation: CASSLGRVLYNEQFF.

The rearrangement links TRBV4-3 to TRBJ1-4, with unresolved D. This CDR3 is built from 15 residues. V shed 0 bases and J shed 9 bases, with 14 bases lying between them. Germline CDR1 reads LGHNA; CDR2 reads YSLEER. The CDR3 DNA reads TGCGCCAGCAGCCAAGACGGGCATCAAAGGAAAAAACTGTTTTTT. It yields the protein CASSQDGHQRKKLFF.

The chain employs TRBV28 and TRBJ1-6; no definite D call. The V and J ends lost 6 bases and 9 bases respectively, with 18 bases between them. The CDR3 runs to 15 residues. The germline V gene has CDR1 MDHEN and CDR2 SYDVKM. The CDR3 loop reads CASSDTRGRISPLHF. The CDR3 DNA reads as TGTGCCAGCAGCGATACCCGGGGAAGGATTTCACCCCTCCACTTT.

The chain couples TRBV7-8 to TRBJ2-3, with TRBD1 identical over 8 bases. Germline CDR1 SGHVS, CDR2 FQNEAQ. V was pared by 5 bases and J by 7 bases, with 8 bases of the junction left unmatched. There are 14 residues in the CDR3. CDR3 nucleotides: TGTGCCAGCAGCCCGCGGACAGGGCAGCATACGCAGTATTTT. Protein product: CASSPRTGQHTQYF.

This chain links TRBV11-2 with TRBJ2-1, with D unresolved. Germline V gene data show CDR1 as SGHAT and CDR2 as FQNNGV. This CDR3 region has 12 residues. The V end was cut by 5 bases, the J end by 0 bases, with 2 bases between. The CDR3 DNA sequence: TGTGCCAGCAGCCACTCCTACAATGAGCAGTTCTTC. Protein product: CASSHSYNEQFF.

The chain couples TRBV9 to TRBJ1-1; D not certain. The ends were cut back, 0 bases at V and 4 bases at J, with 7 bases in the middle. CDR1 and CDR2 (germline): SGDLS, YYNGEE. The CDR3 runs to 13 residues. The CDR3 coding sequence is TGTGCCAGCAGCGTAGGTCAAGCCACTGAAGCTTTCTTT. Amino acids: CASSVGQATEAFF.

In nucleotides, the CDR3 is TGTGCCAGCAGTAGCAGGGGCAATCAGCCCCAGCATTTT. Its protein is CASSSRGNQPQHF. This sequence joins TRBV6-5 and TRBJ1-5; D is perhaps TRBD1 (5 bases). Germline CDR1 and CDR2: MNHEY and SVGAGI. Trimming cost V 5 bases and J 2 bases, with 7 bases left between them. The CDR3 consists of 13 residues.

The chain links TRBV7-9 to TRBJ1-6, with a weak D call TRBD1 (6 bases). The V end lost 3 bases, the J end lost 0 bases, and 12 bases lay between the germline ends. CDR1 is SEHNR, CDR2 FQNEAQ, per germline (reference sequence). The CDR3 has 17 amino acids. In DNA, the CDR3 is TGTGCCAGCAGCTTCCATCAGGGGAGCTCCTATAATTCACCCCTCCACTTT. It yields the protein CASSFHQGSSYNSPLHF.

The chain joins TRBV10-3 to TRBJ1-2; the match to TRBD1 covers 9 bases. V lost 2 bases to trimming and J lost 4 bases; unmatched junction nucleotides: 5. In germline, CDR1 is ENHRY, CDR2 SYGVKD. The CDR3 is made up of 15 amino acids. CDR3 sequence reads: CAISEPGQGLYGYTF. CDR3 sequence (DNA): TGTGCCATCAGTGAGCCGGGACAGGGCCTCTATGGCTACACCTTC.